The rows below give T cell receptor beta chains drawn from one sample of a study of T cells in Graves' hyperthyroidism and ophthalmopathy. MiXCR was run by TCRdb on the multiplex PCR reads, yielding one entry per CDR3 protein. The repertoire holds hundreds of thousands of distinct CDR3 sequences, 15% to 20% seen once, with about half in the top ten. The sample taken for sequencing was blood. The receptors here all came from a man aged 35-49 years with Graves' ophthalmopathy. Both conserved end residues are part of each CDR3. D genes are given only for firm matches. Rows give clone size only sometimes, using once, few, many, or a class for an expanded clone.

>TRBV11-2|TRBJ2-7|-|many
CASSYLGLEEQYF
TGTGCCAGCAGCTACTTGGGGTTAGAGGAGCAGTACTTC
>TRBV7-6|TRBJ2-1|-|many
CASSWDDSYNEQFF
TGTGCCAGCAGTTGGGATGACTCCTACAATGAGCAGTTCTTC
>TRBV6-2/TRBV6-3|TRBJ2-3|TRBD2|-
CASSYPGLGTDTQYF
TGTGCCAGCAGTTACCCTGGACTAGGCACAGATACGCAGTATTTT
>TRBV20-1|TRBJ1-6|-|few
CSATLGGGNNSPLHF
TGCAGTGCTACGCTTGGAGGGGGTAATAATTCACCCCTCCACTTT
>TRBV18|TRBJ1-3|TRBD1|-
CASSPGTGRKNTIYF
TGTGCCAGCTCACCCGGGACAGGGCGTAAAAACACCATATATTTT
>TRBV7-2|TRBJ1-6|TRBD1|-
CASSLDSKDRGFHF
TGTGCCAGCAGCTTAGACTCCAAGGACAGGGGATTCCACTTT
>TRBV6-5|TRBJ2-7|-|many
CASSYGSPYEQYF
TGTGCCAGCAGTTATGGCAGTCCCTACGAGCAGTACTTC
>TRBV7-3|TRBJ2-2|TRBD2|many
CASSLRLGSGGLNTGELFF
TGTGCCAGCAGCTTAAGACTAGGTAGCGGGGGCCTTAACACCGGGGAGCTGTTTTTT
>TRBV6-1|TRBJ1-1|-|-
CANSQNTEAFF
TGTGCCAACAGTCAGAACACTGAAGCTTTCTTT
>TRBV5-1|TRBJ1-1|TRBD1|many
CASSLGGASNEAFF
TGCGCCAGCAGCTTAGGGGGCGCTTCCAATGAAGCTTTCTTT
>TRBV5-1|TRBJ2-3|-|few
CATRRGDGQGFPDTQYF
TGCGCCACCCGGCGGGGGGACGGACAGGGGTTCCCAGATACGCAGTATTTT
>TRBV7-8|TRBJ2-3|-|many
CASSLSRGQRRLYTDTQYF
TGTGCCAGCAGCTTATCCCGGGGTCAACGGCGGTTATACACAGATACGCAGTATTTT
>TRBV30|TRBJ2-1|TRBD1|few
CAWSQDRATGLLQFF
TGTGCCTGGAGTCAGGACAGGGCGACTGGACTCCTGCAGTTCTTC
>TRBV6-1|TRBJ1-1|-|few
CASRRVLNTEAFF
TGTGCCAGCAGGAGGGTCTTGAACACTGAAGCTTTCTTT
>TRBV27|TRBJ2-7|-|many
CASSLSPDSSYEQYF
TGTGCCAGCAGTTTATCCCCGGACAGCTCCTACGAGCAGTACTTC
>TRBV30|TRBJ2-5|-|few
CAWNQARGTQYF
TGTGCCTGGAATCAGGCCCGAGGGACCCAGTACTTC
>TRBV2|TRBJ1-2|-|-
CASRVDSTNYGYTF
TGTGCCAGCAGGGTTGACAGCACTAACTATGGCTACACCTTC
>TRBV30|TRBJ2-1|-|-
CAWRRLVVYNEQFF
TGTGCCTGGAGGCGACTAGTGGTCTACAATGAGCAGTTCTTC
>TRBV7-2|TRBJ2-1|TRBD2|many
CASSLAGLVVEQFF
TGTGCCAGCAGCTTAGCAGGACTAGTGGTTGAGCAGTTCTTC
>TRBV12-3/TRBV12-4|TRBJ1-5|-|few
CASSGPGGPSNQPQHF
TGTGCCAGCAGTGGCCCGGGGGGCCCTAGCAATCAGCCCCAGCATTTT
>TRBV3-1|TRBJ2-1|-|many
CASSQGGRAEQFF
TGTGCCAGCAGCCAAGGGGGACGAGCTGAGCAGTTCTTC
>TRBV10-3|TRBJ2-7|-|many
CAITPGNRAYEQYF
TGTGCCATCACCCCAGGGAACAGGGCCTACGAGCAGTACTTC
>TRBV2|TRBJ1-2|TRBD1|many
CASRGQAGGYTF
TGTGCCAGCAGAGGACAGGCCGGTGGCTACACCTTC
>TRBV5-1|TRBJ2-5|-|few
CASSPGLVGRYQETQYF
TGCGCCAGCAGCCCGGGCCTAGTGGGAAGGTACCAAGAGACCCAGTACTTC
>TRBV20-1|TRBJ2-3|TRBD2|few
CSARDDGGRDTDTQYF
TGCAGTGCTAGAGATGACGGCGGGAGGGACACAGATACGCAGTATTTT
>TRBV27|TRBJ1-1|-|many
CASSLEGGRDTEAFF
TGTGCCAGCAGTTTAGAGGGGGGAAGGGACACTGAAGCTTTCTTT
>TRBV20-1|TRBJ2-1|TRBD2|many
CSASGAGGGYNEQFF
TGCAGTGCTAGCGGAGCGGGAGGGGGGTACAATGAGCAGTTCTTC
>TRBV6-2/TRBV6-3|TRBJ2-6|TRBD1|-
CASSKGAGGANVLTF
TGTGCCAGCAGTAAGGGGGCAGGAGGGGCCAACGTCCTGACTTTC
>TRBV6-2/TRBV6-3|TRBJ1-5|-|-
CASSLRAAYSNQPQHF
TGTGCCAGCAGCCTACGGGCCGCTTATAGCAATCAGCCCCAGCATTTT
>TRBV6-5|TRBJ2-2|TRBD1|-
CASSFTGTGVSELFF
TGTGCCAGCAGTTTTACCGGGACAGGGGTGTCGGAGCTGTTTTTT
>TRBV7-2|TRBJ2-2|-|many
CASSSLGPRGGELFF
TGTGCCAGCAGCTCCCTAGGGCCCAGAGGCGGGGAGCTGTTTTTT
>TRBV27|TRBJ2-1|-|few
CASSLTWGEQFF
TGTGCCAGCAGTTTGACGTGGGGTGAGCAGTTCTTC
>TRBV20-1|TRBJ2-5|-|few
CSARGGPIGGLQETQYF
TGCAGTGCTAGAGGGGGTCCTATCGGCGGACTACAAGAGACCCAGTACTTC
>TRBV6-1|TRBJ2-7|-|few
CASRGLTEQYF
TGTGCCAGCAGGGGACTCACCGAGCAGTACTTC
>TRBV3-1|TRBJ2-2|TRBD1|-
CASSPRDRAFVGELFF
TGTGCCAGCAGCCCTCGGGACAGGGCGTTTGTCGGGGAGCTGTTTTTT
>TRBV7-9|TRBJ2-3|-|few
CASSFGRTTDTQYF
TGTGCCAGCAGCTTTGGCAGGACTACAGATACGCAGTATTTT
>TRBV7-8|TRBJ2-7|TRBD1|many
CASSETGQLTYEQYF
TGTGCCAGCAGCGAAACGGGACAGTTAACCTACGAGCAGTACTTC
>TRBV28|TRBJ1-6|-|-
CASTNVWQGSPLHF
TGTGCCAGCACCAACGTCTGGCAAGGGTCACCCCTCCACTTT
>TRBV5-1|TRBJ2-1|-|-
CASSLMVAGDEQFF
TGCGCCAGCAGCTTGATGGTCGCGGGCGATGAGCAGTTCTTC
>TRBV27|TRBJ2-7|TRBD1|-
CASSLQGAVEQYF
TGTGCCAGCAGTTTGCAGGGGGCTGTTGAGCAGTACTTC
>TRBV7-2|TRBJ2-5|-|many
CASSLVGPVQETQYF
TGTGCCAGCAGCTTAGTTGGGCCGGTCCAAGAGACCCAGTACTTC
>TRBV5-5|TRBJ2-7|-|few
CASSLGETSYYEQYF
TGTGCCAGCAGCTTGGGGGAGACTAGTTACTACGAGCAGTACTTC
>TRBV5-1|TRBJ2-7|TRBD1|few
CASSLAISNRGSYYEQYF
TGCGCCAGCAGCTTGGCAATAAGCAACAGGGGCAGCTACTACGAGCAGTACTTC
>TRBV28|TRBJ2-7|TRBD2|many
CASSSGASGRYEQYF
TGTGCCAGCAGTTCAGGGGCTAGCGGGAGGTACGAGCAGTACTTC
>TRBV2|TRBJ2-1|-|many
CASTPGRTGQFF
TGTGCCAGCACCCCGGGGCGGACTGGGCAGTTCTTC
>TRBV3-1|TRBJ1-2|TRBD1|few
CASSQDSGTGFYGYTF
TGTGCCAGCAGCCAAGATTCGGGGACAGGGTTTTATGGCTACACCTTC
>TRBV19|TRBJ1-2|-|few
CASSYLGDSGYTF
TGTGCCAGTAGTTATTTAGGGGATTCTGGCTACACCTTC
>TRBV4-1|TRBJ1-5|TRBD1|-
CASSQDRTGSEPQHF
TGCGCCAGCAGCCAAGATAGGACAGGTTCGGAGCCCCAGCATTTT
>TRBV10-3|TRBJ1-1|-|few
CAIRNIGSDTEAFF
TGTGCCATCAGAAATATAGGGTCGGACACTGAAGCTTTCTTT
>TRBV11-1|TRBJ1-1|-|many
CASSLVPNTEAFF
TGTGCCAGCAGCTTAGTCCCGAACACTGAAGCTTTCTTT
>TRBV20-1|TRBJ2-1|-|-
CSARDGDLTRSSYNEQFF
TGCAGTGCTAGAGATGGGGACTTGACACGTAGCTCCTACAATGAGCAGTTCTTC
>TRBV7-9|TRBJ2-5|TRBD2|many
CASSLVRGETQYF
TGTGCCAGCAGTTTGGTGCGGGGGGAGACCCAGTACTTC